Listed below are T cell receptor beta chains from one sample, sequenced in a study of cytomegalovirus exposure and HLA in healthy donors. Repertoires were generated with immunoSEQ multiplex PCR, while TCRdb's copy carries only in-frame clones and drops some. Altogether about 250,000 clones are present, over 75% being singletons, with the ten largest covering about 12%. The sequencing input was PBMCs. Receptors were obtained from a man aged 18 to 30 in good health and CMV-seropositive. The CDR3 runs from the conserved cysteine through the conserved F or W. The order of the fields is J gene, clone size, V gene, D gene, CDR3 DNA, CDR3 protein. D genes are given only for firm matches. Some rows have no size entry. The others give once, few or many, or a class for an expanded clone.

TRBJ1-5 - TRBV6-5 - TGTGCCAGCAGTTACACAGGAGGGAGCAATCAGCCCCAGCATTTT CASSYTGGSNQPQHF
TRBJ2-3 - TRBV7-2 TRBD1 TGTGCCAGCAGATACGGGGACAGAGGATATGGAGATACGCAGTATTTT CASRYGDRGYGDTQYF
TRBJ2-1 - TRBV5-8 - TGTGCCAGCAGCCCACAGCGGAACTCCTACAATGAGCAGTTCTTC CASSPQRNSYNEQFF
TRBJ2-7 - TRBV13 - TGTGCCAGCAGCTCGGGAGTGAGCTCCTACGAGCAGTACTTC CASSSGVSSYEQYF
TRBJ2-1 - TRBV10-3 TRBD2 TGTGCCATCAGTGGATCTAGCGGGAGGATCTACAATGAGCAGTTCTTC CAISGSSGRIYNEQFF
TRBJ2-3 - TRBV30 TRBD2 TGTGCCTGGGCGGGGACTAGCGGGAGCACAGATACGCAGTATTTT CAWAGTSGSTDTQYF
TRBJ2-1 - TRBV6-6 - TGTGCCAGCAGGTTTGGACTGACGTCCTACAATGAGCAGTTCTTC CASRFGLTSYNEQFF
TRBJ1-2 many TRBV28 TRBD1 TGTGCCAGCAGTTCCAGGGGGGACTATGGCTACACCTTC CASSSRGDYGYTF
TRBJ2-5 - TRBV30 TRBD2 TGTGCCTGGGGAGCGGGAGGGGAGACCCAGTACTTC CAWGAGGETQYF
TRBJ1-5 medium-sized TRBV5-8 - TGTGCCAGCAGCTTCCAGGGGTTTAGCAATCAGCCCCAGCATTTT CASSFQGFSNQPQHF
TRBJ1-2 - TRBV7-9 TRBD1 TGTGCCAGCAGCTTGGGACAGGGTGTTCCCAGTGGCTACACCTTC CASSLGQGVPSGYTF
TRBJ1-5 - TRBV10-3 - TGTGCCATCAGCAGGGAGGTCAATCAGCCCCAGCATTTT CAISREVNQPQHF
TRBJ2-7 - TRBV5-1 - TGCGCCAGCAGCTTGGGGCAGGGGTCGTCCTACGAGCAGTACTTC CASSLGQGSSYEQYF
TRBJ2-2 - TRBV28 TRBD1 TGTGCCAGCAGCGCACCGGCTGGACAGGGGAACACCGGGGAGCTGTTTTTT CASSAPAGQGNTGELFF
TRBJ2-1 - TRBV25-1 TRBD2 TGTGCCAGCAGTGAATATCCGGGACTAGCGGGAGGTGAGCAGTTCTTC CASSEYPGLAGGEQFF
TRBJ2-7 - TRBV5-1 - TGCGCCAGCAGCTCATGGCTCGGGACACCCCGCGAGCAGTACTTC CASSSWLGTPREQYF
TRBJ2-7 - TRBV7-6 TRBD2 TGTGCCAGCAGTTCCCGACTAGCGGGAGTGTGGGAGCAGTACTTC CASSSRLAGVWEQYF
TRBJ1-2 - TRBV28 - TGTGCCAGCCGGGCCCCGACAGTCCAAGGGTCCTACACCTTC CASRAPTVQGSYTF
TRBJ2-7 - TRBV2 - TGTGCCAGCAATGGGGTAGGCTCCTACGAGCAGTACTTC CASNGVGSYEQYF
TRBJ1-2 few TRBV30 - TGTGCCTGGAAAGACATCTATGGCTACACCTTC CAWKDIYGYTF
TRBJ2-3 - TRBV5-1 - TGCGCCAGCAGCTTGGAGGCCGTAAGCACAGATACGCAGTATTTT CASSLEAVSTDTQYF
TRBJ2-7 - TRBV27 TRBD1 TGTGCCAGCAGTCAGGGGGCTCGATACGAGCAGTACTTC CASSQGARYEQYF
TRBJ1-5 - TRBV27 TRBD1 TGTGCCAGCGGCCTATTGGGCTCGACAGGGTATAGCAATCAGCCCCAGCATTTT CASGLLGSTGYSNQPQHF
TRBJ2-6 - TRBV11-3 - TGTGCCAGCAGCTTCTTGAGAGGTAGCCGGCCAGGAGGGGCCAACGTCCTGACTTTC CASSFLRGSRPGGANVLTF
TRBJ2-7 once TRBV5-1 TRBD1 TGCGCCAGCAGCCTTGGGACAGGGGGCAACGAGCAGTACTTC CASSLGTGGNEQYF
TRBJ1-5 - TRBV6-8 - TGTGCCAGCAGTTACTCGAAAGGGACCGGAGCTCAGCCCCAGCATTTT CASSYSKGTGAQPQHF
TRBJ1-1 few TRBV6-5 - TGTGCCAGCAGGACGAACACTGAAGCTTTCTTT CASRTNTEAFF
TRBJ2-1 - TRBV27 - TGTGCCAGCAGGTGGGCGATGGGGAATGAGCAGTTCTTC CASRWAMGNEQFF
TRBJ2-1 few TRBV12-5 - TGTGCTAGTGCCGAGATCCCTAGCGAGGATGAGCAGTTCTTC CASAEIPSEDEQFF
TRBJ2-5 - TRBV9 TRBD2 TGTGCCAGCAGCCTAAGCGGGAGTCAAGAGACCCAGTACTTC CASSLSGSQETQYF
TRBJ1-1 - TRBV5-6 - TGTGCCAGCAGCTTGGACGCAGGGGTGAACACTGAAGCTTTCTTT CASSLDAGVNTEAFF
TRBJ2-1 - TRBV4-2 TRBD2 TGTGCCAGTGGGACTAGCGGGAGCGTCTACAATGAGCAGTTCTTC CASGTSGSVYNEQFF
TRBJ1-2 - TRBV19 TRBD1 TGTGCCAGTAGTCTAGGGACAGGGACACGTGGCTACACCTTC CASSLGTGTRGYTF
TRBJ2-7 - TRBV29-1 - TGCAGCGTTGCACACCTCAGGACCCCCGGCGAGCAGTACTTC CSVAHLRTPGEQYF
TRBJ2-1 - TRBV5-4 TRBD1 TGTGCCAGCAGCCTTGGGACAGACGAGCAGTTCTTC CASSLGTDEQFF
TRBJ2-1 - TRBV5-4 TRBD2 TGTGCCAGCAGTCCGGGGGGGACACGCTCTGAGCAGTTCTTC CASSPGGTRSEQFF
TRBJ1-2 - TRBV27 TRBD1 TGTGCCAGCAGTGCGACAGGGACACATGGCTACACCTTC CASSATGTHGYTF
TRBJ2-3 once TRBV7-2 TRBD2 TGTGCCAGCAGCTCATTTGGGACTAGCGGAGAAGTTACGCAGTATTTT CASSSFGTSGEVTQYF
TRBJ2-3 - TRBV4-2 TRBD2 TGTGCCAGCAGCCCCGGACTAGCGGGAGGGCGGGACACAGATACGCAGTATTTT CASSPGLAGGRDTDTQYF
TRBJ2-7 - TRBV5-4 TRBD1 TGTGCCAGCAGCCCCGGGACAGCATACGAGCAGTACTTC CASSPGTAYEQYF
TRBJ2-7 - TRBV7-9 - TGTGCCAGCAGCTTAATCGGTGAGCACGGAACCTACGAGCAGTACTTC CASSLIGEHGTYEQYF
TRBJ2-3 - TRBV7-8 - TGTGCCAGCAGCTTAGTCTCGGGAACAGGTACAGATACGCAGTATTTT CASSLVSGTGTDTQYF
TRBJ2-7 - TRBV28 TRBD2 TGTGCCAGCAGTTTATGGGTCTTAGCGGGAGGGCCTGGCGAGCAGTACTTC CASSLWVLAGGPGEQYF
TRBJ1-3 - TRBV11-2 - TGTGCCAGCAGCCCCGGGGGAGCGCTCTCTGGAAACACCATATATTTT CASSPGGALSGNTIYF
TRBJ2-3 - TRBV5-1 TRBD2 TGCGCCAGCAGCCTCCGGTTGGCAGCGGGAGGGCCACGGACAGATACGCAGTATTTT CASSLRLAAGGPRTDTQYF
TRBJ1-1 few TRBV19 TRBD1 TGTGCCAGTAGTACGCACGGGACAGCGAACACTGAAGCTTTCTTT CASSTHGTANTEAFF
TRBJ2-5 - TRBV27 TRBD2 TGTGCCAGCAGTTTATTGGGGGGGCAAGAGACCCAGTACTTC CASSLLGGQETQYF
TRBJ1-2 - TRBV12-5 - TGTGCTAGTGGCATTACAGGATATAATGTGTATGGCTACACCTTC CASGITGYNVYGYTF
TRBJ2-4 once TRBV6-1 - TGTGCCAGCAGGGGGGGCGTCAAAAACATTCAGTACTTC CASRGGVKNIQYF
TRBJ1-1 - TRBV27 - TGTGCCAGCAGTTTTATGGAGGGCACTGAAGCTTTCTTT CASSFMEGTEAFF
TRBJ2-1 few TRBV11-3 TRBD2 TGTGCCAGCAGCTTAGAAGGCGGGAGGGCACACAATGAGCAGTTCTTC CASSLEGGRAHNEQFF
TRBJ2-2 - TRBV7-8 TRBD2 TGTGGAGCGGGAGGTGGGGAGCTGTTTTTT CGAGGGELFF
TRBJ2-7 - TRBV5-1 TRBD2 TGCGCCAGCAGCCACCCCGGGACTAGCGGGAGGACCGGCTACGAGCAGTACTTC CASSHPGTSGRTGYEQYF
TRBJ2-1 once TRBV27 TRBD2 TGTGCCAGCAGTTCGGGGGTGCTAGCGGGTCCCTACAATGAGCAGTTCTTC CASSSGVLAGPYNEQFF
TRBJ1-2 few TRBV6-1 TRBD1 TGTGCCAGCAGTACCAGGGGGAACTATGGCTACACCTTC CASSTRGNYGYTF
TRBJ2-1 - TRBV27 - TGTGCCAGCAGTTTAAATGCGAATGAGCAGTTCTTC CASSLNANEQFF
TRBJ1-5 - TRBV6-5 TRBD1 TGTGCCAGCAGACCCGGACAGGGGAATCAGCCCCAGCATTTT CASRPGQGNQPQHF